This T cell receptor beta chain was retrieved from a study of cytomegalovirus exposure and HLA in healthy donors. The germline V and J ends were trimmed by 2 bases and 1 base, with 9 bases remaining between them. The V gene's germline CDR1 is SGHRS and CDR2 YFSETQ. The CDR3 covers 14 residues. The PCR made use of 60 Vbeta and 13 Jbeta primers. Profiling relied on immunoSEQ multiplex PCR, and the TCRdb table lists in-frame clones only, not all of them. The repertoire holds 90,000 to 120,000 clones, with about 80% as singletons. The chain has TRBV5-1 and TRBJ2-5; D might be TRBD2 (5 bases). Sequenced: PBMCs. The clonotype comes from a female donor in good health and CMV-seropositive. The CDR3 bases are TGCGCCAGCAGCTTCGGACTTGCCCAAGAGACCCAGTACTTC. The encoded protein is CASSFGLAQETQYF. The whole variable domain, filled in from reference TRBV5-1 and TRBJ2-5, reads KAGVTQTPRYLIKTRGQQVTLSCSPISGHRSVSWYQQTPGQGLQFLFEYFSETQRNKGNFPGRFSGRQFSNSRSEMNVSTLELGDSALYLCASSFGLAQETQYFGPGTRLLVL.